Described below is a single T cell receptor beta chain sequence and its context. What it binds is not known. PCR was performed using 60 Vbeta and 13 Jbeta primers. Sequenced by immunoSEQ multiplex PCR; TCRdb stores in-frame clones only, minus some. The sample has some 130,000 clones; about 74% are singletons. Germline CDR1 KGHSH, CDR2 LQKENI. The CDR3 has 18 residues. V lost 3 bases, J lost 0 bases, and 11 bases stayed unmatched. This entry belongs to a study of cytomegalovirus exposure and HLA in healthy donors. Study-wide results and limits: In a later analysis, HLA-C alleles had the fewest associated TCRs, DRB1 alleles the most.

The TCR was taken from a woman aged 60-75 years in good health and CMV-seronegative. This chain links TRBV18 with TRBJ2-7; TRBD2 matches 10 bases. The sequenced material came from PBMCs. The CDR3 DNA follows: TGTGCCAGCTCACCGTCCCTCCCAGGACTAGCGGACTCCTACGAGCAGTACTTC. Amino acid sequence: CASSPSLPGLADSYEQYF.